Shown below are 13 T cell receptor beta chains from a single sample sequenced in a study of PD-1 blockade in classical Hodgkin lymphoma. Measured with immunoSEQ multiplex PCR; TCRdb has only the in-frame clones, and not every one. The table shows approximately 26,000 clones, with around 80% occurring only once. Exposure to brentuximab vedotin varied, and each patient had relapsed following autologous stem cell transplantation. The sample was peripheral blood mononuclear cells (PBMCs), taken before the second cycle of nivolumab. All receptors derive from a human donor with classical Hodgkin lymphoma.

This clone was observed a few times. The chain is built from TRBV28 and TRBJ1-5; D call uncertain. Deletions cut 6 bases from V and 4 bases from J, with 7 bases between. The germline gives CDR1 MDHEN, CDR2 SYDVKM. The CDR3 length is 12 residues. The CDR3 sequence: CASREPNQPQHF. The CDR3 DNA is TGTGCCAGCAGGGAGCCTAATCAGCCCCAGCATTTT.

J is TRBJ1-2 and V is TRBV28; no definite D call. Germline lookup yields CDR1 MDHEN and CDR2 SYDVKM. This CDR3 comprises 14 residues. Deletions cut 1 base from V and 3 bases from J, with 9 bases between. Here the CDR3 reads CASSLYRTDYGYTF. In nucleotides, the CDR3 is TGTGCCAGCAGTTTATATCGGACGGACTATGGCTACACCTTC.

This chain joins TRBV5-6 and TRBJ1-2; D gene ambiguous. Trimming took off 0 bases at V and 10 bases at J, with 10 bases between the two ends. Germline CDR1 reads SGHDT; CDR2 reads YYEEEE. The CDR3 has 12 residues. For the CDR3, the DNA is TGTGCCAGCAGCTTGGAGGTACGGTTCTACACCTTC. It is translated as CASSLEVRFYTF. The variable domain in full, with the rest retrieved from reference TRBV5-6 and TRBJ1-2, is DAGVTQSPTHLIKTRGQQVTLRCSPKSGHDTVSWYQQALGQGPQFIFQYYEEEERQRGNFPDRFSGHQFPNYSSELNVNALLLGDSALYLCASSLEVRFYTFGSGTRLTVV.

This clone was found once. J is TRBJ2-7 and V is TRBV27; TRBD1 agrees at 9 bases. V dropped 5 bases and J dropped 6; count of bases not matched to a gene: 11. Germline V CDR1 and CDR2: MNHEY, SMNVEV (reference sequence). The CDR3 loop spans 15 amino acids. The chain's CDR3 is CASSAPGTGYLEQYF. The DNA of the CDR3 is TGTGCCAGCAGTGCACCCGGGACAGGGTATCTCGAGCAGTACTTC.

The sample holds a few counts of this clone. The chain has TRBV7-2 and TRBJ2-7; tentatively, D is TRBD1 (6 bases). V lost 0 bases, J lost 0 bases, and 6 bases lay in between. Germline CDR1 is SGHTA and CDR2 is FQGNSA. This CDR3 comprises 14 residues. CDR3 amino acids: CASSLATGSYEQYF. Here the CDR3 DNA reads TGTGCCAGCAGCTTAGCGACAGGCTCCTACGAGCAGTACTTC.

The rearrangement links TRBV4-1 to TRBJ2-5; D is possibly TRBD2 (6 bases). This CDR3 spans 21 amino acids. V dropped 4 bases and J dropped 0 bases, with 30 bases sitting between them. Germline loops: CDR1 MGHRA, CDR2 YSYEKL. The CDR3 here is CASSRAVPLVWGVPHQETQYF. The CDR3, as DNA: TGCGCCAGCAGCCGCGCTGTTCCACTCGTGTGGGGGGTCCCCCACCAAGAGACCCAGTACTTC.

V and J are TRBV7-2 and TRBJ2-1, with D possibly being TRBD2 (6 bases). Germline V gives CDR1 SGHTA, CDR2 FQGNSA. Trimming left V 1 base short and J 3 bases short, with 13 bases between. This CDR3 contains 16 residues. The CDR3 region has the DNA TGTGCCAGCAGCTTAGTGGGCGGGAACATCTACAATGAGCAGTTCTTC. Protein sequence: CASSLVGGNIYNEQFF.

This rearrangement joins TRBV18 to TRBJ2-1; D is undetermined. CDR1 KGHSH and CDR2 LQKENI come from the germline V gene. The CDR3 has 12 residues. V shed 6 bases and J shed 5 bases, with 8 bases lying between them. This chain's CDR3 is CASSGPHNEQFF. CDR3 DNA: TGTGCCAGCTCCGGGCCTCACAATGAGCAGTTCTTC.

The chain recombines TRBV15 with TRBJ1-1, with D uncertain. The CDR3 is 14 residues long. CDR1 is LNHNV, CDR2 YYDKDF, per germline (reference sequence). V was shortened by 1 base and J by 5 bases, with 11 bases between the two germline ends. CDR3 in DNA: TGTGCCACCAGCAGAGGGAGGGTTGGGACTGAAGCTTTCTTT. Amino acid sequence: CATSRGRVGTEAFF.

The J gene is TRBJ2-7, the V gene TRBV4-2; 10 bases line up with TRBD2. Per germline, CDR1 LGHNA and CDR2 YNFKEQ. V shed 4 bases, J shed 4 bases, and the junction held 7 bases outside the gene matches. This CDR3 is built from 15 residues. Here the CDR3 DNA reads TGTGCCAGCAGCCTAGGTACTAGCGGGAATTACGAGCAGTACTTC. Protein sequence: CASSLGTSGNYEQYF.

The chain combines TRBV10-3 with TRBJ1-2, with D possibly TRBD1 on 5 matching bases. Germline V gene lookup returns CDR1 ENHRY and CDR2 SYGVKD. V was pared by 2 bases and J by 7 bases, with 14 bases between. The CDR3 extends over 14 amino acids. CDR3 region: CAISEASREGGYTF. In DNA form, the CDR3 reads TGTGCCATCAGTGAGGCTTCCAGGGAAGGTGGCTACACCTTC.

This chain joins TRBV9 and TRBJ2-1, with 8 bases lining up with TRBD2. Germline V lookup: CDR1 SGDLS, CDR2 YYNGEE. Trimming cost V 0 bases and J 9 bases; bases outside gene matches: 5. The CDR3 is made up of 14 amino acids. The CDR3 loop reads CASSVEGLEGEQFF. The DNA for the CDR3 is TGTGCCAGCAGCGTAGAGGGACTAGAAGGTGAGCAGTTCTTC.

The J gene is TRBJ2-7, the V gene TRBV19; possibly TRBD2 for D (6 bases). There are 13 residues in the CDR3. The V end was cut by 1 base, the J end by 4 bases, with 8 bases between. Per germline, CDR1 LNHDA and CDR2 SQIVND (reference sequence). The CDR3 loop is CASSIGAGYEQYF. In nucleotides, the CDR3 is TGTGCCAGTAGTATAGGGGCGGGGTACGAGCAGTACTTC.